This is a list of T cell receptor beta chains from one sample in a study of OX40 agonist ivuxolimab in advanced cancers. The method was immunoSEQ multiplex PCR; TCRdb's version includes in-frame clones alone and lacks a portion of them. The sample has 74,000 or so clones, roughly 93% seen once. Sequencing was performed on CD4+ or CD8+ T cells sorted from blood, taken in a trial of the OX40 agonist ivuxolimab. Receptor source: an adult with an advanced solid tumor such as melanoma, head and neck, liver or kidney cancer. Both conserved end residues are part of each CDR3. A D gene is named only where the DNA matches it firmly. Clone size is shown for a subset of rows, as once, few, many or a class of expanded clone.

D gene	CDR3 length	V gene	clone size	J gene	CDR3 protein	CDR3 DNA
-	13	TRBV10-3	-	TRBJ2-7	CAISSDNSYEQYF	TGTGCCATCAGCTCGGACAACTCCTACGAGCAGTACTTC
TRBD2	16	TRBV4-3	-	TRBJ2-1	CASSSSGTSSYNEQFF	TGCGCCAGCAGCTCCTCCGGGACTAGCTCCTACAATGAGCAGTTCTTC
TRBD1	19	TRBV4-1	-	TRBJ1-1	CASSQAVPGQGAWNTEAFF	TGCGCCAGCAGCCAAGCGGTACCGGGACAGGGGGCTTGGAACACTGAAGCTTTCTTT
-	15	TRBV5-1	once	TRBJ2-2	CASSLSTGEGGELFF	TGCGCCAGCAGCCTCTCCACAGGGGAGGGCGGGGAGCTGTTTTTT
-	18	TRBV29-1	-	TRBJ1-1	CSVVSWLTGERLNTEAFF	TGCAGCGTTGTATCGTGGTTGACTGGGGAGCGTTTGAACACTGAAGCTTTCTTT
-	14	TRBV2	once	TRBJ1-2	CASSEGASFYGYTF	TGTGCCAGCAGTGAAGGGGCCTCCTTCTATGGCTACACCTTC
-	13	TRBV30	-	TRBJ2-4	CAWTARLVPIQYF	TGTGCCTGGACCGCCCGACTAGTACCCATTCAGTACTTC
-	16	TRBV19	-	TRBJ2-7	CASSITASPGTYEQYF	TGTGCCAGTAGTATTACGGCCTCCCCTGGGACCTACGAGCAGTACTTC
TRBD1	14	TRBV9	-	TRBJ2-7	CASSVAPTGNEQYF	TGTGCCAGCAGCGTAGCCCCGACAGGGAACGAGCAGTACTTC
TRBD1	16	TRBV2	-	TRBJ2-7	CASRGQGNHNLYEQYF	TGTGCCAGCAGAGGACAGGGGAACCATAACCTCTACGAGCAGTACTTC
TRBD1	16	TRBV9	once	TRBJ1-2	CASSVVAGQPYSGYTF	TGTGCCAGCAGCGTCGTTGCGGGACAGCCTTATTCAGGCTACACCTTC
TRBD1	13	TRBV5-1	-	TRBJ2-7	CASSHGTGNEQYF	TGCGCCAGCAGCCACGGGACAGGGAACGAGCAGTACTTC
-	17	TRBV5-1	-	TRBJ2-5	CASSLAEGTGFQETQYF	TGCGCCAGCAGCTTGGCTGAGGGTACGGGGTTTCAAGAGACCCAGTACTTC
-	12	TRBV11-2	-	TRBJ1-2	CASSLMAEGYTF	TGTGCCAGCAGCTTAATGGCAGAAGGCTACACCTTC
-	13	TRBV28	-	TRBJ1-2	CASSSQRGSGYTF	TGTGCCAGCAGTTCACAAAGGGGATCGGGCTACACCTTC
TRBD2	17	TRBV9	-	TRBJ2-3	CASSPLPVGLVKDTQYF	TGTGCCAGCAGCCCACTACCGGTCGGACTAGTCAAAGATACGCAGTATTTT
-	13	TRBV7-2	-	TRBJ1-5	CASSELAKQPQHF	TGTGCCAGCAGCGAACTGGCTAAACAGCCCCAGCATTTT
TRBD1	16	TRBV28	once	TRBJ1-2	CASTPAVGGTDYGYTF	TGTGCCAGCACCCCGGCGGTTGGCGGGACAGACTATGGCTACACCTTC
TRBD1	15	TRBV2	-	TRBJ1-6	CASSAAGQGASPLHF	TGTGCCAGCAGTGCGGCGGGACAGGGGGCTTCACCCCTCCACTTT
TRBD1	14	TRBV10-2	-	TRBJ2-5	CASSVNQGAETQYF	TGCGCCAGCAGTGTCAATCAGGGGGCAGAGACCCAGTACTTC
TRBD1	13	TRBV10-3	-	TRBJ2-3	CAISGQGTDTQYF	TGTGCCATCAGCGGACAGGGGACAGATACGCAGTATTTT
TRBD1	15	TRBV6-5	-	TRBJ1-3	CASSRQTGKENTIYF	TGTGCCAGCAGTCGGCAGACAGGGAAGGAGAACACCATATATTTT
TRBD2	15	TRBV5-1	-	TRBJ2-1	CASSSTSDSYNEQFF	TGCGCCAGCAGCTCGACTAGCGACTCCTACAATGAGCAGTTCTTC
-	14	TRBV7-6	-	TRBJ2-3	CASSKRTPTDTQYF	TGTGCCAGCAGTAAGAGGACACCTACAGATACGCAGTATTTT
-	13	TRBV2	few	TRBJ1-1	CASSEYGNTEAFF	TGTGCCAGCAGTGAATACGGGAACACTGAAGCTTTCTTT